The clone carrying this TCR beta chain was seen once. The antigen is unknown. This entry comes from a study of CD8 T cells in Susac syndrome. Across the study: Patients with Susac syndrome were therapy-naive, treated with corticosteroids, or treated with intravenous immunoglobulin alone when blood was collected. General observations from the study: In its TCR sequencing and HLA analysis, the study acknowledged that the number of individuals was relatively small. The CD4+ T cell repertoires in Susac syndrome were not clonally expanded.

Germline CDR1 is LNHDA and CDR2 is SQIVND (reference sequence). With 1 base removed from V and 5 bases from J, the gap between germline ends came to 9 bases. The CDR3 spans 14 residues. RNA was extracted with the RNeasy kit, and a quantity of about 0.45 to 1 ug was reverse transcribed using random hexamers. immunoSEQ multiplex PCR amplified TCR beta CDR3 across 54 Vbeta, 13 Jbeta. TCRdb reanalysed the immunoSEQ multiplex PCR reads using MiXCR and keeps one entry per CDR3 protein. The sample records about 190,000 distinct CDR3 sequences, around 95% being singletons. The clonotype comes from a human donor with Susac syndrome. Source material: CD4+ T cells from PBMCs. The V and J genes are TRBV19 and TRBJ1-5; maybe TRBD1 (6 bases). The CDR3 reads CASSIVAGDQPQHF. For the CDR3, the DNA is TGTGCCAGTAGTATAGTGGCAGGGGATCAGCCCCAGCATTTT.